A single sample is the source of the 23 T cell receptor beta chains below, sequenced in a study of tumor-infiltrating lymphocytes in localized non-small cell lung cancer. Generated by immunoSEQ multiplex PCR, the TCRdb table keeps only in-frame clones and is missing some. The table lists about 7,500 clones, about 60% of them singletons. Sequencing was carried out using uninvolved lung tissue not adjacent to the tumor. The receptors originated from a human donor with non-small cell lung cancer.

This chain links TRBV5-1 with TRBJ2-7; D is possibly TRBD1 or TRBD2 (5 bases each). Per germline, CDR1 SGHRS and CDR2 YFSETQ. Trimming cost V 0 bases and J 3 bases, with 13 bases left between them. The length of the CDR3 is 15 residues. The CDR3 coding sequence is TGCGCCAGCAGCTTGGGTGGGACCTCCGGCTACGAGCAGTACTTC. As protein: CASSLGGTSGYEQYF.

J is TRBJ2-2 and V is TRBV4-2, with D tentatively TRBD1 (6 bases). CDR1 is LGHNA, CDR2 YNFKEQ, per germline. V was cut by 7 bases and J by 5 bases, with 20 bases left in between. This CDR3 is 16 amino acids long. The CDR3 spells CASNPMGAVRTGELFF. CDR3 nucleotide sequence: TGTGCCAGCAACCCGATGGGGGCGGTTAGGACCGGGGAGCTGTTTTTT.

The rearrangement uses TRBV7-2 and TRBJ1-5; D is unclear. The CDR3 consists of 14 residues. The V gene lost 6 bases and the J gene lost 0 bases, with 9 bases spanning the gap. Germline CDR1 reads SGHTA; CDR2 reads FQGNSA. The DNA of the CDR3 is TGTGCCAGCAGGAAACCGGATAGCAATCAGCCCCAGCATTTT. The encoded protein is CASRKPDSNQPQHF. The full variable domain, with the rest looked up from reference TRBV7-2 and TRBJ1-5, is GAGVSQSPSNKVTEKGKDVELRCDPISGHTALYWYRQSLGQGLEFLIYFQGNSAPDKSGLPSDRFSAERTGGSVSTLTIQRTQQEDSAVYLCASRKPDSNQPQHFGDGTRLSIL.

The genes are TRBV25-1 and TRBJ2-2; D perhaps matches TRBD1 (5 bases). Trimming cost V 7 bases and J 1 base, with 7 bases left between them. Germline values: CDR1 MGHDK, CDR2 SYGVNS. The CDR3 is 13 residues long. The CDR3 here is CASMGQNTGELFF. As DNA, the CDR3 is TGTGCCAGCATGGGGCAGAACACCGGGGAGCTGTTTTTT.

This clone is deemed medium-sized. The V gene is TRBV5-6, the J gene TRBJ1-2, with TRBD1 identical over 10 bases. Germline CDR1 reads SGHDT; CDR2 reads YYEEEE. V shed 5 bases, J shed 6 bases, and the junction held 4 bases outside the gene matches. The CDR3 has 13 residues. CDR3 nucleotide sequence: TGTGCCAGCAGGGCGGACAGGGGGGATGGCTACACCTTC. Amino acid sequence: CASRADRGDGYTF.

J is TRBJ2-7 and V is TRBV10-2; tentatively, D is TRBD1 (5 bases). V was trimmed by 0 bases and J by 3 bases, leaving 6 bases between them. Germline-derived CDR1 and CDR2 are WSHSY and SAAADI. The CDR3 extends over 13 amino acids. The CDR3 loop reads CASSESRGYEQYF. CDR3 sequence (DNA): TGCGCCAGCAGTGAGTCAAGGGGCTACGAGCAGTACTTC.

The gene calls are TRBV5-1 and TRBJ1-1, with a possible D match to TRBD1 (6 bases). V was clipped by 6 bases and J by 1 base, with 13 bases between them. The CDR3 is 14 amino acids. Germline-derived CDR1 and CDR2 are SGHRS and YFSETQ. In nucleotides, the CDR3 is TGCGCCAGCACCCAGGGGACGGGGAACACTGAAGCTTTCTTT. It specifies CASTQGTGNTEAFF.

A few counts support this clone. V is TRBV14 and J is TRBJ2-1; D is uncertain. The germline CDR1 and CDR2 sequences are SGHDN and FVKESK. The CDR3 is made up of 15 amino acids. V was pared by 4 bases and J by 4 bases, with 14 bases between. CDR3 residues: CASSLPFRSYNEQFF. The CDR3, as DNA: TGTGCCAGCAGCCTCCCATTCAGGTCGTACAATGAGCAGTTCTTC.

This clone was counted between two and nine times. V is TRBV7-3 and J is TRBJ1-1; 9 bases are shared with TRBD1. V gave up 5 bases and J gave up 0 bases; unmatched junction bases: 4. Germline V gives CDR1 SGHTA, CDR2 FQGTGA. This CDR3 is built from 15 residues. The CDR3 reads CASSPRTGVNTEAFF. CDR3 nucleotides: TGTGCCAGCAGCCCCCGGACAGGGGTGAACACTGAAGCTTTCTTT.

This chain links TRBV2 with TRBJ2-7, with a weak D call TRBD1 (5 bases). CDR3 length: 13 amino acids. The germline gives CDR1 SNHLY, CDR2 FYNNEI. Trimming cost V 0 bases and J 3 bases, with 6 bases left between them. The CDR3 region has the DNA TGTGCCAGCAGTGAAGCGGGGCACTACGAGCAGTACTTC. It is translated as CASSEAGHYEQYF. Supplemented by reference TRBV2 and TRBJ2-7, the full variable domain reads EPEVTQTPSHQVTQMGQEVILRCVPISNHLYFYWYRQILGQKVEFLVSFYNNEISEKSEIFDDQFSVERPDGSNFTLKIRSTKLEDSAMYFCASSEAGHYEQYFGPGTRLTVT.

This chain links TRBV7-2 with TRBJ1-2; D ambiguous. Germline CDR1 is SGHTA and CDR2 is FQGNSA. The CDR3 is made up of 13 amino acids. Trimming took 4 bases from V and 2 from J, leaving 8 bases between them. CDR3 DNA: TGTGCCAGCAGCTACCGATGGAACTATGGCTACACCTTC. This codes for CASSYRWNYGYTF.

Only one count was recorded for this clone. The V call is TRBV6-5, the J call TRBJ1-5; D is unresolved. Trimming took off 3 bases at V and 0 bases at J, with 9 bases between the two ends. The CDR3 length is 15 residues. The germline V gene encodes CDR1 MNHEY and CDR2 SVGAGI. CDR3 sequence reads: CASSYNRNSNQPQHF. The CDR3 bases are TGTGCCAGCAGTTATAACAGAAATAGCAATCAGCCCCAGCATTTT.

The V gene is TRBV30, the J gene TRBJ2-1, with 9 bases aligning to TRBD1. CDR1 GTSNPN and CDR2 SVGIG come from the germline V gene (reference sequence). V shed 3 bases, J shed 6 bases, and the junction held 15 bases outside the gene matches. The length of the CDR3 is 17 residues. The CDR3: CAWSSVGDRAPTNEQFF. DNA of the CDR3: TGTGCCTGGAGCTCCGTCGGGGACAGGGCTCCCACCAATGAGCAGTTCTTC.

This clone was seen a few times. The chain uses TRBV6-5 and TRBJ1-5; D remains unclear. The germline V gene encodes CDR1 MNHEY and CDR2 SVGAGI. This CDR3 has 13 residues. V was clipped by 5 bases and J by 1 base, with 6 bases between them. The CDR3 region is CASSQQSNQPQHF. The CDR3 DNA is TGTGCCAGCAGTCAGCAAAGCAATCAGCCCCAGCATTTT.

The V call is TRBV11-2, the J call TRBJ1-5, with a tentative D call TRBD1 (5 bases). Trimming took 5 bases from V and 0 from J, leaving 14 bases between them. Germline CDR1 reads SGHAT; CDR2 reads FQNNGV. This CDR3 has 16 amino acids. CDR3 residues: CASSPGGAYSNQPQHF. CDR3 DNA sequence: TGTGCCAGCAGCCCGGGGGGTGCCTATAGCAATCAGCCCCAGCATTTT.

The chain links TRBV6-6 to TRBJ1-2, with D perhaps TRBD1 (5 bases). From germline, CDR1 is MNHNY and CDR2 SVGAGI (reference sequence). The length of the CDR3 is 14 residues. The ends were cut back, 7 bases at V and 0 bases at J, with 12 bases in the middle. In DNA, the CDR3 is TGTGCCAGCACCAACGACAGAACTAACTATGGCTACACCTTC. As protein: CASTNDRTNYGYTF.

The rearrangement uses TRBV6-5 and TRBJ2-7; 9 bases map to TRBD2. CDR1 is MNHEY and CDR2 is SVGAGI in the germline V gene. Trimming removed 5 bases from V and 6 bases from J; junction bases left unmatched: 5. This CDR3 has 13 amino acids. CDR3 in DNA: TGTGCCAGCAGTCGGGGACTAGCCTTCGAGCAGTACTTC. Encoded protein: CASSRGLAFEQYF.

This rearrangement joins TRBV7-9 to TRBJ1-5; no clear D gene. Germline V gene data show CDR1 as SEHNR and CDR2 as FQNEAQ (reference sequence). The CDR3 has 15 residues. V dropped 1 base and J dropped 1 base, with 8 bases sitting between them. CDR3 DNA: TGTGCCAGCAGCTTAGGGGGAGGGAGCAATCAGCCCCAGCATTTT. Translated: CASSLGGGSNQPQHF.

This clone occurred a few times. V is TRBV19 and J is TRBJ1-2; D is unclear. The CDR3 is 12 amino acids. V lost 5 bases and J lost 7, with 11 bases in between. Germline CDR1 reads LNHDA; CDR2 reads SQIVND (reference sequence). The CDR3 is CASSAPSGGYTF. The CDR3, as DNA: TGTGCCAGTAGTGCGCCCTCGGGTGGCTACACCTTC.

The chain recombines TRBV9 with TRBJ2-2, with D maybe TRBD1 (6 bases). CDR3 length equals 15 residues. The V gene's germline CDR1 is SGDLS and CDR2 YYNGEE. The V and J ends lost 2 bases and 1 base respectively, with 9 bases between them. The chain's CDR3 is CASSVTGLNTGELFF. CDR3 in DNA: TGTGCCAGCAGCGTGACAGGTCTGAACACCGGGGAGCTGTTTTTT. Filled out from reference TRBV9 and TRBJ2-2, the complete variable domain reads DSGVTQTPKHLITATGQRVTLRCSPRSGDLSVYWYQQSLDQGLQFLIQYYNGEERAKGNILERFSAQQFPDLHSELNLSSLELGDSALYFCASSVTGLNTGELFFGEGSRLTVL.

The table lists this clone with a count of one. The chain joins TRBV5-5 to TRBJ2-7; 8 nucleotides line up with TRBD1. V lost 1 base and J lost 5; bases outside the gene matches: 8. CDR3 length: 15 residues. Per the germline V gene, CDR1 is SGHKS and CDR2 is YYEKEE (reference sequence). The CDR3 DNA reads TGTGCCAGCAGCTTGACGCCCAGGGGGCCGAACGAGCAGTACTTC. The encoded protein is CASSLTPRGPNEQYF. Complete variable domain (other parts from reference TRBV5-5 and TRBJ2-7): DAGVTQSPTHLIKTRGQQVTLRCSPISGHKSVSWYQQVLGQGPQFIFQYYEKEERGRGNFPDRFSARQFPNYSSELNVNALLLGDSALYLCASSLTPRGPNEQYFGPGTRLTVT.

V usage is TRBV9 and J usage is TRBJ2-6, with a possible D match to TRBD1 (6 bases). The CDR3 contains 19 residues. Trimming took off 4 bases at V and 0 bases at J, with 20 bases between the two ends. The germline V gene encodes CDR1 SGDLS and CDR2 YYNGEE. The CDR3: CASSPQWGPVGSGANVLTF. CDR3 bases: TGTGCCAGCAGCCCTCAGTGGGGGCCAGTCGGCTCTGGGGCCAACGTCCTGACTTTC.

The chain is built from TRBV11-3 and TRBJ1-1; unclear D gene. The CDR3 has 14 amino acids. Trimming cost V 1 base and J 2 bases, with 8 bases left between them. Germline CDR1 and CDR2: SGHNT and YENEEA. The CDR3 DNA is TGTGCCAGCAGCTTAGTTCGTGTCAACACTGAAGCTTTCTTT. It specifies CASSLVRVNTEAFF.